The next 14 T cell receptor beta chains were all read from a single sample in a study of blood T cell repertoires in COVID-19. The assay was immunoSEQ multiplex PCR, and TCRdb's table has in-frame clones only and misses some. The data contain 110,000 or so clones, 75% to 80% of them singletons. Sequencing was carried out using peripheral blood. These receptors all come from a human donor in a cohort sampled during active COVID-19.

CDR3 loop: CASSVEGLDYEQYF. The CDR3 region has the DNA TGTGCCAGCAGTGTGGAGGGCTTGGACTACGAGCAGTACTTC. The J gene is TRBJ2-7, the V gene TRBV2; weak D call: TRBD2 (6 bases). CDR1 and CDR2 from the germline V gene are SNHLY and FYNNEI. This CDR3 is built from 14 residues. With 4 bases removed from V and 3 bases from J, the gap between germline ends came to 13 bases.

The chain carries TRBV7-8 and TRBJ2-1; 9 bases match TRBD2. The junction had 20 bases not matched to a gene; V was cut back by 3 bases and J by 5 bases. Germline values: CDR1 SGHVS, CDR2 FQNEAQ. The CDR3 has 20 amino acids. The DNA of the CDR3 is TGTGCCAGCAGCTTCCCCCTCCAGCGGGAGGAAGCCTTAGTTGACAATGAGCAGTTCTTC. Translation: CASSFPLQREEALVDNEQFF.

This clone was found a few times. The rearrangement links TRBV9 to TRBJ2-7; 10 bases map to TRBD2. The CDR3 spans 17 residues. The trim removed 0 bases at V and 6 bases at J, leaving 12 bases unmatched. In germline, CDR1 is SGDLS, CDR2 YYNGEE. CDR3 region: CASSVAPSGRESAEQYF. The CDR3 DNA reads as TGTGCCAGCAGCGTAGCCCCTAGCGGGAGAGAGAGCGCCGAGCAGTACTTC.

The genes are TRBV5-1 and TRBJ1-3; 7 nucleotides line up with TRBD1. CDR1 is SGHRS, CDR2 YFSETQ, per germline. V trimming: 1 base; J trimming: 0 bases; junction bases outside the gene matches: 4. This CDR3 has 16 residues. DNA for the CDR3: TGCGCCAGCAGCTTGTTACAGGGGTCCTCTGGAAACACCATATATTTT. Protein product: CASSLLQGSSGNTIYF.

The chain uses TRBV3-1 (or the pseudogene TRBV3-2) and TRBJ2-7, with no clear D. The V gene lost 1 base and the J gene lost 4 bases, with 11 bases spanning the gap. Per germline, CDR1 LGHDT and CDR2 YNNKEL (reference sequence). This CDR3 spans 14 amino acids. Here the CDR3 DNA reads TGTGCCAGCAGCCAAGGTCCCGGAGAATACGAGCAGTACTTC. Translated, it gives CASSQGPGEYEQYF.

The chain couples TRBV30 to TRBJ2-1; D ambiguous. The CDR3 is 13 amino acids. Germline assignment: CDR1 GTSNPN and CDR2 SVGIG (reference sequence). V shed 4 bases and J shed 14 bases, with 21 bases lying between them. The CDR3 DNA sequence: TGTGCCTGGACCCTAAATGGTCCACTCTCCAAGTTCTTC. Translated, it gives CAWTLNGPLSKFF.

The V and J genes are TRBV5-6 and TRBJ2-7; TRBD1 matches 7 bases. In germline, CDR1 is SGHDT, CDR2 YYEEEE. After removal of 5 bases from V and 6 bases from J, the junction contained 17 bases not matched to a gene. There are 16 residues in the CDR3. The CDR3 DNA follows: TGTGCCAGCAGGTCCGACGTGACAGGGTTCCTAGGCGAGCAGTACTTC. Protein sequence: CASRSDVTGFLGEQYF.

As DNA, the CDR3 is TGTGCCAGCAGTTTAGGCGGGGTAGGGGCCAACGTCCTGACTTTC. This translates into CASSLGGVGANVLTF. V is TRBV28 and J is TRBJ2-6; a weak D match, TRBD2 (6 bases). Between the trimmed V and J ends, which lost 2 bases and 4 bases, there was a span of 9 bases. The CDR3 spans 15 residues. Germline CDR1 is MDHEN and CDR2 is SYDVKM.

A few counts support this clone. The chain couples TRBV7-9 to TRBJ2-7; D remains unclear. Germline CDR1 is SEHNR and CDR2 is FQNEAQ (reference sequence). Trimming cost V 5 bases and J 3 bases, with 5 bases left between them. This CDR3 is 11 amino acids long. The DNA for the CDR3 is TGTGCCAGCAGCCGAGACTACGAGCAGTACTTC. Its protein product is CASSRDYEQYF.

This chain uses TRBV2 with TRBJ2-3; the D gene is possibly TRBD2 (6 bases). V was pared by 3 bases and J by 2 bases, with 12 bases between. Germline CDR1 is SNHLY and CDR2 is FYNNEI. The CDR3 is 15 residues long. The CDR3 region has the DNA TGTGCCAGCAGTGACCCAGCGGGCCCCACAGATACGCAGTATTTT. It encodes CASSDPAGPTDTQYF. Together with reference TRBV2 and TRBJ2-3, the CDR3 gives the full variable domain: EPEVTQTPSHQVTQMGQEVILRCVPISNHLYFYWYRQILGQKVEFLVSFYNNEISEKSEIFDDQFSVERPDGSNFTLKIRSTKLEDSAMYFCASSDPAGPTDTQYFGPGTRLTVL.

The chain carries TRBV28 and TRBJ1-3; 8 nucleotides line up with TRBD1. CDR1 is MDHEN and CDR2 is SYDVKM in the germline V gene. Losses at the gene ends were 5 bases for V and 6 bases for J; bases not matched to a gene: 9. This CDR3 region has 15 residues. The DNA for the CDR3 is TGTGCCAGCAGTCCGGCAGGGGGCAGAAAAAACACCATATATTTT. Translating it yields CASSPAGGRKNTIYF. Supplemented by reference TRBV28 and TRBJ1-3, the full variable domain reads DVKVTQSSRYLVKRTGEKVFLECVQDMDHENMFWYRQDPGLGLRLIYFSYDVKMKEKGDIPEGYSVSREKKERFSLILESASTNQTSMYLCASSPAGGRKNTIYFGEGSWLTVV.

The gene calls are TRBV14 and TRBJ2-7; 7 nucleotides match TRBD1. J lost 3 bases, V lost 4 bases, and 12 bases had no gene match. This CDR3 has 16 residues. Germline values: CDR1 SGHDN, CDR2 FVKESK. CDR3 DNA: TGTGCCAGCAGCCGCAACAGGGTAGGGGGCGGCTACGAGCAGTACTTC. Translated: CASSRNRVGGGYEQYF. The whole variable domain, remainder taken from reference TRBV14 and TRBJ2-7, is EAGVTQFPSHSVIEKGQTVTLRCDPISGHDNLYWYRRVMGKEIKFLLHFVKESKQDESGMPNNRFLAERTGGTYSTLKVQPAELEDSGVYFCASSRNRVGGGYEQYFGPGTRLTVT.

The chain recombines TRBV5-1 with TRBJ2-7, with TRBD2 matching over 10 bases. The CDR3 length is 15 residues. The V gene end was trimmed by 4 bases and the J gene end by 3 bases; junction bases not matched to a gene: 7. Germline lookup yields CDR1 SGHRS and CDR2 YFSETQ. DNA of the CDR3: TGCGCCAGCAGCGGGTCTAGCGGGGGAAACTACGAGCAGTACTTC. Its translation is CASSGSSGGNYEQYF.

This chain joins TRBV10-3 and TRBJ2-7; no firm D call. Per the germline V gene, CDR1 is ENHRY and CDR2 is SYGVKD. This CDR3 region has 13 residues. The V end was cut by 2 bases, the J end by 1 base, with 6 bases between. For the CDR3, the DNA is TGTGCCATCAGTGAGGGTCAGTCCTACGAGCAGTACTTC. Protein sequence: CAISEGQSYEQYF.